These 17 T cell receptor beta chains came from one sample sequenced in a study of cytomegalovirus exposure and HLA in healthy donors. Measured with immunoSEQ multiplex PCR; TCRdb has only the in-frame clones, and not every one. Found here are some 120,000 clones, about nine tenths of them singletons; the top ten hold roughly 2%. The sample consisted of PBMCs. The origin of the receptors is a woman younger than 35 in good health and CMV-seronegative.

The rearrangement uses TRBV15 and TRBJ2-3; perhaps TRBD2 as D (6 bases). CDR3 length: 15 residues. Germline values: CDR1 LNHNV, CDR2 YYDKDF (reference sequence). V was pared by 4 bases and J by 3 bases, with 14 bases between. CDR3 bases: TGTGCCACCAGCAAAGGACTGGGAGGTACAGATACGCAGTATTTT. Its protein is CATSKGLGGTDTQYF.

V is TRBV27 and J is TRBJ2-7, with a weak D call TRBD2 (6 bases). This CDR3 spans 15 amino acids. Deletions cut 1 base from V and 2 bases from J, with 12 bases between. CDR1 is MNHEY and CDR2 is SMNVEV in the germline V gene (reference sequence). CDR3 DNA: TGTGCCAGCAGTTTATTCTTCGGGAGACCCTACGAGCAGTACTTC. It specifies CASSLFFGRPYEQYF.

The chain combines TRBV19 with TRBJ2-1, with 9 bases matching TRBD2. This CDR3 has 15 amino acids. Germline CDR1 LNHDA, CDR2 SQIVND (reference sequence). V shed 6 bases, J shed 3 bases, and the junction held 6 bases outside the gene matches. CDR3 nucleotide sequence: TGTGCCAGTAGCCTGGCGGGAGGGGTCTACAATGAGCAGTTCTTC. It is translated as CASSLAGGVYNEQFF.

This chain uses TRBV7-2 with TRBJ2-3, with D tentatively TRBD2 (5 bases). Per the germline V gene, CDR1 is SGHTA and CDR2 is FQGNSA. V dropped 2 bases and J dropped 3 bases, with 15 bases sitting between them. The CDR3 is made up of 16 amino acids. The CDR3, as DNA: TGTGCCAGCAGCTTAACGGCTAGCCTTATGACAGATACGCAGTATTTT. Amino acids: CASSLTASLMTDTQYF.

The chain links TRBV9 to TRBJ2-3; 8 nucleotides line up with TRBD2. There are 15 residues in the CDR3. CDR1 SGDLS and CDR2 YYNGEE come from the germline V gene. After removal of 6 bases from V and 6 bases from J, the junction contained 12 bases not matched to a gene. The CDR3 loop is CASTSTGAGGDTQYF. CDR3 DNA sequence: TGTGCCAGCACCTCGACTGGGGCGGGGGGCGATACGCAGTATTTT. The full variable domain, its missing parts supplied by reference TRBV9 and TRBJ2-3, is DSGVTQTPKHLITATGQRVTLRCSPRSGDLSVYWYQQSLDQGLQFLIQYYNGEERAKGNILERFSAQQFPDLHSELNLSSLELGDSALYFCASTSTGAGGDTQYFGPGTRLTVL.

This clone appeared once. The chain combines TRBV7-2 with TRBJ2-7, with 7 bases lining up with TRBD1. The length of the CDR3 is 14 residues. The junction had 6 bases not matched to a gene; V was cut back by 5 bases and J by 2 bases. In germline, CDR1 is SGHTA, CDR2 FQGNSA. The CDR3 bases are TGTGCCAGCAGCAGACAGGGTGGCCCCTACGAGCAGTACTTC. Residues: CASSRQGGPYEQYF.

The J gene is TRBJ2-2, the V gene TRBV19; D gene unclear. This CDR3 spans 13 amino acids. Trimming took off 5 bases at V and 3 bases at J, with 7 bases between the two ends. Germline V gene sequence: CDR1 LNHDA, CDR2 SQIVND (reference sequence). CDR3 in amino acids: CASSPTDTGELFF. CDR3 DNA sequence: TGTGCCAGTAGTCCGACTGACACCGGGGAGCTGTTTTTT.

The chain combines TRBV19 with TRBJ1-1; D is perhaps TRBD1 (5 bases). The CDR3 length is 14 residues. V lost 7 bases and J lost 7, with 19 bases in between. The germline V gene has CDR1 LNHDA and CDR2 SQIVND (reference sequence). This CDR3 reads CASTRRAGPREAFF. CDR3 bases: TGTGCCAGTACCCGTCGCGCGGGGCCTCGTGAAGCTTTCTTT.

This chain joins TRBV28 and TRBJ2-7; D may be TRBD2 (6 bases). The CDR3 is 14 residues long. Trimming removed 10 bases from V and 0 bases from J, with 16 bases in between. Germline CDR1 is MDHEN and CDR2 is SYDVKM. CDR3 in DNA: TGTGCCACCACTCCTTCTAGCGTCTCCTACGAGCAGTACTTC. Its protein is CATTPSSVSYEQYF.

The rearrangement links TRBV27 to TRBJ2-7; 9 bases match TRBD2. CDR3 length: 14 amino acids. The ends lost 6 bases at V and 2 bases at J; junction bases unmatched: 5. Germline V gene lookup returns CDR1 MNHEY and CDR2 SMNVEV (reference sequence). The CDR3 spells CASRVSGGPYEQYF. In DNA, the CDR3 is TGTGCCAGCAGAGTTAGCGGGGGCCCCTACGAGCAGTACTTC.

The count of this clone is one. The V gene is TRBV7-9, the J gene TRBJ1-2; maybe TRBD1 (6 bases). Germline lookup yields CDR1 SEHNR and CDR2 FQNEAQ (reference sequence). The germline V and J ends were trimmed by 2 bases and 3 bases, with 16 bases remaining between them. CDR3 length: 16 residues. The DNA for the CDR3 is TGTGCCAGCAGCTTATTTGGATCCCCAGGGGACTATGGCTACACCTTC. Translating it yields CASSLFGSPGDYGYTF.

The chain is built from TRBV29-1 and TRBJ1-2, with unresolved D. In germline, CDR1 is SQVTM, CDR2 ANQGSEA. The length of the CDR3 is 12 residues. Trimming took off 6 bases at V and 2 bases at J, with 10 bases between the two ends. CDR3 residues: CSVRTENYGYTF. The CDR3 nucleotides are TGCAGCGTCCGGACTGAGAACTATGGCTACACCTTC.

The chain combines TRBV7-9 with TRBJ1-1, with D perhaps matching TRBD1 (5 bases). The CDR3 contains 13 residues. V lost 4 bases and J 1 base, leaving 7 bases between the germline ends. Germline CDR1 reads SEHNR; CDR2 reads FQNEAQ (reference sequence). Here the CDR3 DNA reads TGTGCCAGCAGCTGGGGGGAGAACACTGAAGCTTTCTTT. Its translation is CASSWGENTEAFF.

This chain connects TRBV30 to TRBJ1-2, with 9 positions matching TRBD1. CDR3 size: 15 residues. With 0 bases clipped from V and 8 bases from J, the junction kept 10 bases outside the gene matches. Germline CDR1 and CDR2: GTSNPN and SVGIG (reference sequence). CDR3 bases: TGTGCCTGGAGTGTACAGGGACAGGGAATCGGGGGCTACACCTTC. It encodes CAWSVQGQGIGGYTF.

The J gene is TRBJ2-2, the V gene TRBV6-5, with D possibly TRBD2 on 6 matching bases. Trimming pared 8 bases from V and 4 bases from J, leaving 14 bases between. Per germline, CDR1 MNHEY and CDR2 SVGAGI. CDR3 length: 14 residues. Here the CDR3 DNA reads TGTGCCAGCCGACCCACCGGGGGCACCGGGGAGCTGTTTTTT. Its protein product is CASRPTGGTGELFF.

The chain recombines TRBV14 with TRBJ1-1; D not certain. V was trimmed by 1 base and J by 4 bases, leaving 7 bases between them. Germline V gene lookup returns CDR1 SGHDN and CDR2 FVKESK. The CDR3 spans 13 residues. In DNA form, the CDR3 reads TGTGCCAGCAGCCAAGTTGCGGCCACTGAAGCTTTCTTT. Its translation is CASSQVAATEAFF.

This rearrangement joins TRBV29-1 to TRBJ1-1; D is unclear. CDR3 length: 11 residues. The germline V and J ends were trimmed by 5 bases and 0 bases, with 4 bases remaining between them. Germline CDR1 and CDR2: SQVTM and ANQGSEA. The CDR3 sequence: CSVLLNTEAFF. In DNA form, the CDR3 reads TGCAGCGTTCTTCTGAACACTGAAGCTTTCTTT.